Detailed here is one T cell receptor beta chain. Per germline, CDR1 SGHTA and CDR2 FQGTGA. Trimming removed 2 bases from V and 0 bases from J; junction bases left unmatched: 5. The CDR3 extends over 18 amino acids. The data belong to a study of T cell changes during pregnancy in multiple sclerosis. Assay: immunoSEQ multiplex PCR; the TCRdb copy retains only in-frame clones and omits some. The data contain about 40,000 clones, about 89% of them seen just once; the ten biggest clones take up less than 0.95%. The source material was CD4+ T cells from peripheral blood mononuclear cells, sampled before pregnancy. The sequence derives from a female donor with multiple sclerosis, enrolled in a pregnancy study. This sequence joins TRBV7-3 and TRBJ2-3; 13 positions match TRBD2. This chain's CDR3 is CASSLWGLAGISTDTQYF. DNA for the CDR3: TGTGCCAGCAGCTTATGGGGACTAGCGGGGATTAGCACAGATACGCAGTATTTT.